The subject of this entry is one T cell receptor (beta chain). Germline trimming cut 0 bases from V and 2 bases from J; bases unmatched to any gene: 2. The CDR3 extends over 16 amino acids. Germline V gene sequence: CDR1 SGHDN, CDR2 FVKESK. In the study's own analysis: Nucleated cell counts were estimated from reference gene primer amplification. Profiled with immunoSEQ multiplex PCR; TCRdb holds only in-frame clones, not every one. V and J calls and clone size are copied from that table; D and trimming were computed from the DNA. The sample has tens of thousands of clones; roughly 91% are singletons. The sample is drawn from a study of blood T cell repertoires in COVID-19. Background on the study: The United States, Italy and Spain provided the acute and convalescent COVID-19 samples. Sources were T cells, B-cell-depleted T cells, or PBMCs; the material itself was cDNA or gDNA.

This clonotype was obtained from a man between 65 and 79 years old with active COVID-19. The gene calls are TRBV14 and TRBJ2-3, with 10 bases lining up with TRBD2. The specimen was peripheral blood. In DNA form, the CDR3 reads TGTGCCAGCAGCCAAGAACTAGCGGGGCCCACAGATACGCAGTATTTT. This encodes CASSQELAGPTDTQYF.